The 20 T cell receptor beta chains reported below all come from one sample, sequenced in a study of blood T cell repertoires in COVID-19. Assay used: immunoSEQ multiplex PCR; TCRdb lists only in-frame clones, some missing. The sample lists hundreds of thousands of clones, 80% to 90% occurring once. Sample: peripheral blood. The receptors derive from a man aged 50-60 years with COVID-19, enrolled during active disease.

The rearrangement uses TRBV2 and TRBJ2-1, with unresolved D. CDR1 and CDR2 from the germline V gene are SNHLY and FYNNEI. This CDR3 is built from 12 residues. V was pared by 5 bases and J by 4 bases, with 6 bases between. The CDR3 region has the DNA TGTGCCAGCAGTTTGGCATACAATGAGCAGTTCTTC. The encoded protein is CASSLAYNEQFF.

The chain couples TRBV19 to TRBJ2-3; the match to TRBD1 covers 8 bases. V was clipped by 2 bases and J by 7 bases; unmatched bases: 5. Looked up from germline, CDR1 is LNHDA and CDR2 is SQIVND (reference sequence). The CDR3 sequence is 14 residues long. CDR3 nucleotides: TGTGCCAGTAGTATAAAGACAGGGGTAAATACGCAGTATTTT. Protein sequence: CASSIKTGVNTQYF.

This clone occurred a few times. As DNA, the CDR3 is TGTGCCAGCAGCCAAGTCCGGGACAGGGGTTATAATTCACCCCTCCACTTT. It specifies CASSQVRDRGYNSPLHF. V usage is TRBV3-1 (or the pseudogene TRBV3-2) and J usage is TRBJ1-6; TRBD1 aligns across 10 bases. Germline CDR1 is LGHDT and CDR2 is YNNKEL (reference sequence). This CDR3 is built from 17 residues. Trimming cost V 1 base and J 4 bases; bases outside gene matches: 4.

The gene calls are TRBV7-9 and TRBJ2-3, with 9 bases identical to TRBD1. The CDR3 has 16 amino acids. The junction had 10 bases not matched to a gene; V was cut back by 6 bases and J by 3 bases. CDR1 and CDR2 from the germline V gene are SEHNR and FQNEAQ (reference sequence). CDR3 amino acids: CASSLEGQGGTDTQYF. CDR3 in DNA: TGTGCCAGCAGTTTGGAGGGACAGGGTGGGACAGATACGCAGTATTTT.

This sequence joins TRBV5-4 and TRBJ1-1; D ambiguous. Trimming stripped 0 bases from V and 1 base from J, with 13 bases between. Germline V gene sequence: CDR1 SGHNT, CDR2 YYREEE (reference sequence). CDR3 length: 16 residues. This CDR3 reads CASSLGAGGGNTEAFF. The CDR3 nucleotides read TGTGCCAGCAGCTTGGGAGCCGGAGGTGGGAACACTGAAGCTTTCTTT.

The rearrangement uses TRBV2 and TRBJ2-1, with TRBD2 identical over 8 bases. Trimming removed 1 base from V and 6 bases from J; junction bases left unmatched: 5. There are 15 residues in the CDR3. Germline V gene data show CDR1 as SNHLY and CDR2 as FYNNEI. Written as DNA, the CDR3 is TGTGCCAGCAGTGAAGGGGGACTAGATGTCAATGAGCAGTTCTTC. Its protein is CASSEGGLDVNEQFF.

The table lists this clone with a few counts. This chain links TRBV20-1 with TRBJ1-6, with a weak D call TRBD1 (6 bases). Germline-derived CDR1 and CDR2 are DFQATT and SNEGSKA (reference sequence). CDR3 length: 10 residues. Trimming pared 3 bases from V and 16 bases from J, leaving 10 bases between. CDR3 residues: CSASLTGLHF. The DNA of the CDR3 is TGCAGTGCTAGCTTGACAGGACTCCACTTT.

This clone was seen a few times. V and J are TRBV30 and TRBJ1-2; tentatively, D is TRBD1 (6 bases). Germline CDR1 GTSNPN, CDR2 SVGIG (reference sequence). Trimming removed 0 bases from V and 7 bases from J, with 15 bases in between. The CDR3 length is 14 residues. The CDR3, as DNA: TGTGCCTGGAGTGTACGTGGCAGGGGTAGTGGCTACACCTTC. Amino acids: CAWSVRGRGSGYTF.

This rearrangement joins TRBV7-6 to TRBJ2-1, with 9 positions matching TRBD2. The CDR3 is made up of 15 amino acids. Germline lookup yields CDR1 SGHVS and CDR2 FNYEAQ. V gave up 5 bases and J gave up 7 bases; unmatched junction bases: 9. CDR3 in amino acids: CASSQLRGGWNEQFF. The DNA for the CDR3 is TGTGCCAGCAGCCAGCTGCGGGGGGGATGGAATGAGCAGTTCTTC.

The rearrangement joins TRBV10-3 to TRBJ1-2, with D possibly TRBD1 on 6 matching bases. This CDR3 has 13 amino acids. Trimming removed 6 bases from V and 10 bases from J, with 18 bases in between. From germline, CDR1 is ENHRY and CDR2 SYGVKD. The CDR3 DNA is TGTGCCATCAGCCTACAGGGATTTTTGGACTACACCTTC. Its translation: CAISLQGFLDYTF.

The chain uses TRBV5-6 and TRBJ2-7, with 7 bases lining up with TRBD2. The germline V gene has CDR1 SGHDT and CDR2 YYEEEE. The CDR3 totals 14 residues. V shed 0 bases, J shed 2 bases, and the junction held 2 bases outside the gene matches. CDR3 DNA: TGTGCCAGCAGCTTGGCGGGAGGTACCTACGAGCAGTACTTC. Translation gives CASSLAGGTYEQYF.

This chain connects TRBV7-6 to TRBJ2-5, with D maybe TRBD1 (6 bases). The V end was cut by 4 bases, the J end by 4 bases, with 10 bases between. This CDR3 comprises 13 residues. Germline-derived CDR1 and CDR2 are SGHVS and FNYEAQ. CDR3 DNA sequence: TGTGCCAGCAGCTCGCAGGGGTTAGAGACCCAGTACTTC. It is translated as CASSSQGLETQYF.

V usage is TRBV27 and J usage is TRBJ1-4, with unresolved D. Germline V lookup: CDR1 MNHEY, CDR2 SMNVEV (reference sequence). The V and J ends lost 5 bases and 2 bases respectively, with 9 bases between them. The CDR3 is 14 residues long. CDR3 sequence (DNA): TGTGCCAGCAGTAAGGGAGGGACTAATGAAAAACTGTTTTTT. Its translation is CASSKGGTNEKLFF.

The chain employs TRBV4-2 and TRBJ1-5; TRBD1 matches 7 bases. CDR3 length equals 15 residues. V shed 0 bases and J 3 bases; nucleotides not matched to a gene: 2. From germline, CDR1 is LGHNA and CDR2 YNFKEQ. CDR3 in DNA: TGTGCCAGCAGCCAAGACGGACAGGACAATCAGCCCCAGCATTTT. This sequence encodes CASSQDGQDNQPQHF.

In this sample, this clone turned up a few times. This chain links TRBV24-1 with TRBJ1-6, with a tentative D call TRBD1 (5 bases). Germline CDR1 KGHDR, CDR2 SFDVKD. This CDR3 comprises 14 residues. The V and J ends lost 6 bases and 7 bases respectively, with 12 bases between them. The CDR3 bases are TGTGCCACCAGTCCCGCGGGGGACAATTCACCCCTCCACTTT. Translation gives CATSPAGDNSPLHF.

This clone is a singleton in its sample. The chain recombines TRBV19 with TRBJ1-2, with a tentative D call TRBD1 (6 bases). With 5 bases removed from V and 4 bases from J, the gap between germline ends came to 14 bases. The CDR3 runs to 14 residues. CDR1 and CDR2 from the germline V gene are LNHDA and SQIVND (reference sequence). CDR3 region: CASSLLRDTYGYTF. CDR3 DNA: TGTGCCAGTAGTTTGTTAAGGGACACCTATGGCTACACCTTC.

V is TRBV6-2 or TRBV6-3 and J is TRBJ1-5, with D tentatively TRBD1 (6 bases). Germline lookup yields CDR1 MNHEY and CDR2 SVGEGT. Trimming took 2 bases from V and 10 from J, leaving 15 bases between them. This CDR3 is built from 14 residues. The DNA of the CDR3 is TGTGCCAGCAGTTACGGCCAGGGGTTAGATCCCCAGCATTTT. Translated, it gives CASSYGQGLDPQHF.

The chain couples TRBV29-1 to TRBJ1-2, with 9 bases that match TRBD1. Germline CDR1 and CDR2: SQVTM and ANQGSEA. Germline trimming cut 5 bases from V and 8 bases from J; bases unmatched to any gene: 9. The CDR3 runs to 13 residues. The CDR3 DNA reads as TGCAGCGTTCCCACCGGGACAGGGAACGGCTACACCTTC. Its translation: CSVPTGTGNGYTF.

This rearrangement joins TRBV18 to TRBJ2-1; 13 bases are shared with TRBD2. CDR1 is KGHSH and CDR2 is LQKENI in the germline V gene. The CDR3 extends over 14 amino acids. The V and J ends lost 8 bases and 7 bases, in that order; junction bases with no gene match: 5. The CDR3 here is CASHGLAGENEQFF. CDR3 DNA sequence: TGTGCCAGCCATGGACTAGCGGGAGAAAATGAGCAGTTCTTC.

The V and J genes are TRBV4-2 and TRBJ2-3; 9 positions match TRBD2. Trimming took 0 bases from V and 0 from J; bases not matched to a gene: 7. Per the germline V gene, CDR1 is LGHNA and CDR2 is YNFKEQ. This CDR3 is 18 amino acids long. CDR3 residues: CASSQDPQTSGSTDTQYF. The CDR3 DNA follows: TGTGCCAGCAGCCAAGATCCGCAGACTAGCGGCAGCACAGATACGCAGTATTTT.